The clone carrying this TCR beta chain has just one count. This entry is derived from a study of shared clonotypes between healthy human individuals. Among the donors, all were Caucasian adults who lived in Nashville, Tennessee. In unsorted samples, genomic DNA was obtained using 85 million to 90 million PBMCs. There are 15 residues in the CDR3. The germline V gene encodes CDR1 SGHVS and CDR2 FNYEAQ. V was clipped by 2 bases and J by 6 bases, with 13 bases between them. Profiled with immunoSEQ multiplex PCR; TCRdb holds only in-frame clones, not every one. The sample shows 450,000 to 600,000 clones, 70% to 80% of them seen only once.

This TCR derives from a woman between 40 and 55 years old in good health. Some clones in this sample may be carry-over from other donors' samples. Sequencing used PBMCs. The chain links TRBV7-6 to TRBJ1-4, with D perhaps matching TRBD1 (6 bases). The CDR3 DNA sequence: TGTGCCAGCAGCTTAAGTTTCCAGGGGTATGAAAAACTGTTTTTT. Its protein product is CASSLSFQGYEKLFF. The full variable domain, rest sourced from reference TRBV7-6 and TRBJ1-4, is GAGVSQSPRYKVTKRGQDVALRCDPISGHVSLYWYRQALGQGPEFLTYFNYEAQQDKSGLPNDRFSAERPEGSISTLTIQRTEQRDSAMYRCASSLSFQGYEKLFFGSGTQLSVL.